One and the same sample provided the 7 T cell receptor beta chains below, sequenced in a study of blood T cell repertoires in COVID-19. Sequencing used immunoSEQ multiplex PCR; TCRdb keeps in-frame clones, though not all of them. The sample carries 210,000 or so clones, roughly 89% recorded once. Sequencing was done on a sample of peripheral blood. These receptors were obtained from a man between 50 and 59 years old with acute or convalescent COVID-19.

The rearrangement joins TRBV4-3 to TRBJ1-1; D might be TRBD1 (6 bases). Between the trimmed V and J ends, which lost 5 bases and 1 base, there was a span of 14 bases. Per the germline V gene, CDR1 is LGHNA and CDR2 is YSLEER. The CDR3 has 15 residues. CDR3 nucleotides: TGCGCCAGCAGCTCTTACAGGGCGGAGAACACTGAAGCTTTCTTT. Translating it yields CASSSYRAENTEAFF.

V is TRBV28 and J is TRBJ1-1, with unresolved D. This CDR3 contains 14 residues. Germline CDR1 reads MDHEN; CDR2 reads SYDVKM. The V end was cut by 2 bases, the J end by 1 base, with 8 bases between. The CDR3 is CASSLRSGNTEAFF. The CDR3 region has the DNA TGTGCCAGCAGTTTACGGAGTGGGAACACTGAAGCTTTCTTT. Looking up the rest from reference TRBV28 and TRBJ1-1 gives the full variable domain: DVKVTQSSRYLVKRTGEKVFLECVQDMDHENMFWYRQDPGLGLRLIYFSYDVKMKEKGDIPEGYSVSREKKERFSLILESASTNQTSMYLCASSLRSGNTEAFFGQGTRLTVV.

This clone was observed a single time. The chain is built from TRBV6-2 or TRBV6-3 and TRBJ1-5; D remains unclear. The CDR3 contains 17 residues. The V end lost 0 bases, the J end lost 0 bases, and 12 bases lay between the germline ends. Germline CDR1 MNHEY, CDR2 SVGEGT. The CDR3 loop is CASSYSPLPNSNQPQHF. CDR3 sequence (DNA): TGTGCCAGCAGTTACTCCCCCCTACCAAATAGCAATCAGCCCCAGCATTTT.

The V and J genes are TRBV20-1 and TRBJ1-2; D is uncertain. The CDR3 sequence is 11 residues long. V shed 6 bases and J shed 8 bases, with 13 bases lying between them. Germline CDR1 reads DFQATT; CDR2 reads SNEGSKA (reference sequence). CDR3 in amino acids: CSAPSPRGYTF. In DNA form, the CDR3 reads TGCAGTGCCCCGTCCCCACGGGGCTACACCTTC.

The rearrangement links TRBV7-8 to TRBJ2-3, with TRBD2 identical over 10 bases. Germline V lookup: CDR1 SGHVS, CDR2 FQNEAQ. The trim removed 9 bases at V and 4 bases at J, leaving 7 bases unmatched. This CDR3 comprises 14 residues. CDR3 DNA: TGTGCCAGTGGGCTAGCGGGGGCGGCAGATACGCAGTATTTT. It encodes CASGLAGAADTQYF.

This chain links TRBV9 with TRBJ1-6, with D possibly matching TRBD1 (6 bases). Germline loops: CDR1 SGDLS, CDR2 YYNGEE. V was shortened by 1 base and J by 0 bases, with 20 bases between the two germline ends. The CDR3 is 20 residues long. This chain's CDR3 is CASSVPGIRGSASYNSPLHF. The DNA of the CDR3 is TGTGCCAGCAGCGTACCCGGGATAAGGGGGTCGGCCTCCTATAATTCACCCCTCCACTTT.

CDR3 sequence reads: CASRGGGSEQYF. The CDR3, as DNA: TGTGCCAGCCGAGGGGGGGGGAGCGAGCAGTACTTC. The chain couples TRBV27 to TRBJ2-7, with D possibly matching TRBD2 (7 bases). Germline V gene lookup returns CDR1 MNHEY and CDR2 SMNVEV (reference sequence). V lost 8 bases to trimming and J lost 6 bases, with 14 bases between them. CDR3 length: 12 amino acids.